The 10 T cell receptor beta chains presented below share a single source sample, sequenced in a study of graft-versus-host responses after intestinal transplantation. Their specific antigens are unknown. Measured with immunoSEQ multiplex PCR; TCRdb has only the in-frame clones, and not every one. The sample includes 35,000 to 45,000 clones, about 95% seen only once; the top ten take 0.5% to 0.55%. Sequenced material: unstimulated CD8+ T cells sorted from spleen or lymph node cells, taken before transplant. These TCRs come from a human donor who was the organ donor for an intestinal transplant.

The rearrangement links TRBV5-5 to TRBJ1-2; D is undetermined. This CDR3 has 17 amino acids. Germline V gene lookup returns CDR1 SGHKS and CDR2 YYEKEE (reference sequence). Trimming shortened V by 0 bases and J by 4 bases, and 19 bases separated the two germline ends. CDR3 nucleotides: TGTGCCAGCAGCTTGGAAAAATTCTGGGCGCCCCTCTATGGCTACACCTTC. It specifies CASSLEKFWAPLYGYTF.

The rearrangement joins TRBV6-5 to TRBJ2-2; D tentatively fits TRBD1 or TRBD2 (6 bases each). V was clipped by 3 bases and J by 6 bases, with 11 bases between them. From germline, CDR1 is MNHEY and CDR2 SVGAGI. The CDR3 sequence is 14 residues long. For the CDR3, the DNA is TGTGCCAGCAGTTATTCAAGGGGGGCCGGGGAGCTGTTTTTT. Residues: CASSYSRGAGELFF.

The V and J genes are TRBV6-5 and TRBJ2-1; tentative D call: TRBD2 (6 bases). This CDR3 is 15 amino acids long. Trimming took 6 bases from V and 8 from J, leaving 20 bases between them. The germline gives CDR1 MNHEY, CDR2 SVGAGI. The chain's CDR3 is CASRGLGLTKDEQFF. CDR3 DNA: TGTGCCAGCAGGGGACTCGGACTTACTAAGGATGAGCAGTTCTTC.

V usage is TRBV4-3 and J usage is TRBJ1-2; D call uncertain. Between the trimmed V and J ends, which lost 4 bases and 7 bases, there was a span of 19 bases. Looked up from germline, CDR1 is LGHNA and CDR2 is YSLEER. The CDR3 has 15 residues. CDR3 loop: CASSPSDAGVGGYTF. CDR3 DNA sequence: TGCGCCAGCAGCCCATCCGATGCGGGCGTAGGTGGCTACACCTTC.

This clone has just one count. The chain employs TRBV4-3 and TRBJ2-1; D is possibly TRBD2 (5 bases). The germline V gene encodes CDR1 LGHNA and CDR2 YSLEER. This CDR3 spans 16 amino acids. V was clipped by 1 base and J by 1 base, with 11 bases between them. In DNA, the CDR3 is TGCGCCAGCAGCCAAGGTCGGGAAGGGTCCTACAATGAGCAGTTCTTC. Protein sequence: CASSQGREGSYNEQFF.

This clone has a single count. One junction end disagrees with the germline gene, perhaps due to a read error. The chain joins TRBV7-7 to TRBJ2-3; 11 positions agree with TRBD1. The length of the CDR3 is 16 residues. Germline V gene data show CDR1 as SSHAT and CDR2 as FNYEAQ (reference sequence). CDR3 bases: TGTGCTAGCAGCTTAGCGGGACAGGGGGGCACAGATACGCAGTATTTT. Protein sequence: CASSLAGQGGTDTQYF. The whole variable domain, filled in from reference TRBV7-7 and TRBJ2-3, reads GAGVSQSPRYKVTKRGQDVTLRCDPISSHATLYWYQQALGQGPEFLTYFNYEAQPDKSGLPSDRFSAERPEGSISTLTIQRTEQRDSAMYRCASSLAGQGGTDTQYFGPGTRLTVL.

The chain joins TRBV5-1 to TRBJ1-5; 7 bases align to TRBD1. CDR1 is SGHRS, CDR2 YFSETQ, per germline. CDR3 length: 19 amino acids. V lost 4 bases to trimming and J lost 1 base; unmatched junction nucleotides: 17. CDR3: CASSAWPMTGLLSNQPQHF. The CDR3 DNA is TGCGCCAGCAGCGCTTGGCCGATGACAGGGCTGTTAAGCAATCAGCCCCAGCATTTT.

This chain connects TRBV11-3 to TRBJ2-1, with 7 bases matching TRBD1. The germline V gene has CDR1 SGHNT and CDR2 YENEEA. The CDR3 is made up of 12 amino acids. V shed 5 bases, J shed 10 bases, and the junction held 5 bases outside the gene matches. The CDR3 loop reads CASSKTGNEQFF. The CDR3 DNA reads TGTGCCAGCAGCAAGACAGGGAACGAGCAGTTCTTC.

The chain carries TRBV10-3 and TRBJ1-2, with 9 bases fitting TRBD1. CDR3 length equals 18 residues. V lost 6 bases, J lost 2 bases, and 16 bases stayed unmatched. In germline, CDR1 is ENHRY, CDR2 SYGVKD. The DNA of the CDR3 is TGTGCCATCAGAGCAAGCCTACCGACAGGGGGGACCAACTATGGCTACACCTTC. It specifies CAIRASLPTGGTNYGYTF.

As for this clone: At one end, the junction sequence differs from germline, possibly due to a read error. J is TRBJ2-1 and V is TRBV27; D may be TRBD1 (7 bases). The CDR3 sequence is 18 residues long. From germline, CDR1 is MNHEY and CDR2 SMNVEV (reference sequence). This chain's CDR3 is CASSLLYRDRDSHNEQFF. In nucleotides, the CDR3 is TGTGCCAGCAGCCTATTATACCGAGACAGGGACTCCCACAATGAGCAGTTCTTC.